These 18 T cell receptor beta chains came from one sample sequenced in a study of T-cell reconstitution after alpha-beta-depleted transplantation in children. As it was prepared, the TCRbeta library received unique molecular identifiers. TCRdb passed the PCR reads through MiXCR, listing each CDR3 protein once. The repertoire holds about 20,000 distinct CDR3 sequences, with 10% to 15% as singletons. The sequenced sample was PBMCs, mostly from graft donor cells, obtained 60 days after TCRalphabeta/CD19-depleted stem cell transplant. The receptor set was obtained from a female patient aged 2 to 10 who had a stem cell transplant for congenital amegakaryocytic thrombocytopenia, so the T cells may come from the graft donor.

This clonotype has a count of ten or more. V and J are TRBV15 and TRBJ2-6, with 8 nucleotides matching TRBD1. The germline V gene has CDR1 LNHNV and CDR2 YYDKDF (reference sequence). CDR3 length: 18 amino acids. V shed 3 bases, J shed 0 bases, and the junction held 7 bases outside the gene matches. CDR3 in DNA: TGTGCCACCAGCAGCGAGGGACAGGAGTACTCTGGGGCCAACGTCCTGACTTTC. Its translation is CATSSEGQEYSGANVLTF.

Concerning this clonotype itself: Compared with germline, one end of the junction differs, possibly owing to a read error. V gene TRBV20-1 combines with J gene TRBJ2-3; the match to TRBD1 covers 10 bases. This CDR3 spans 14 amino acids. Germline values: CDR1 DFQATT, CDR2 SNEGSKA (reference sequence). The CDR3: CCALGTGATDTQYF. The CDR3 DNA reads TGCTGTGCTCTCGGGACAGGGGCGACAGATACGCAGTATTTT.

This clonotype ranks as medium-sized. This sequence joins TRBV19 and TRBJ1-1, with D unclear. Trimming removed 11 bases from V and 0 bases from J, with 10 bases in between. CDR1 is LNHDA, CDR2 SQIVND, per germline (reference sequence). The CDR3 has 12 amino acids. The CDR3 loop is CASAGMNTEAFF. In nucleotides, the CDR3 is TGTGCCTCCGCCGGAATGAACACTGAAGCTTTCTTT.

The sample holds many counts of this clonotype. The rearrangement links TRBV7-8 to TRBJ2-7; D is possibly TRBD1 or TRBD2 (5 bases each). Trimming removed 1 base at V and 0 bases at J, with 13 bases between. Germline V gene sequence: CDR1 SGHVS, CDR2 FQNEAQ. This CDR3 region has 16 residues. In DNA form, the CDR3 reads TGTGCCAGCAGCTTAGGGTGGGACCCAAGCTCCTACGAGCAGTACTTC. Amino acid sequence: CASSLGWDPSSYEQYF. Full variable domain (outside the CDR3, taken from reference TRBV7-8 and TRBJ2-7): GAGVSQSPRYKVAKRGQDVALRCDPISGHVSLFWYQQALGQGPEFLTYFQNEAQLDKSGLPSDRFFAERPEGSVSTLKIQRTQQEDSAVYLCASSLGWDPSSYEQYFGPGTRLTVT.

This clonotype was counted at least ten times. The chain recombines TRBV30 with TRBJ2-3; no reliable D call. Germline CDR1 and CDR2: GTSNPN and SVGIG (reference sequence). This CDR3 contains 12 residues. Between the trimmed V and J ends, which lost 2 bases and 6 bases, there was a span of 9 bases. In DNA form, the CDR3 reads TGTGCCTGGAGTATACGGGCCGATACGCAGTATTTT. This gives the protein CAWSIRADTQYF.

The sample holds many counts of this clonotype. This chain joins TRBV28 and TRBJ1-5, with D hard to call. The V gene lost 0 bases and the J gene lost 6 bases, with 3 bases spanning the gap. The CDR3 has 12 residues. Germline-derived CDR1 and CDR2 are MDHEN and SYDVKM. The CDR3 loop reads CASSLWSQPQHF. The CDR3 region has the DNA TGTGCCAGCAGTTTATGGAGTCAGCCCCAGCATTTT. The full variable domain, rest sourced from reference TRBV28 and TRBJ1-5, is DVKVTQSSRYLVKRTGEKVFLECVQDMDHENMFWYRQDPGLGLRLIYFSYDVKMKEKGDIPEGYSVSREKKERFSLILESASTNQTSMYLCASSLWSQPQHFGDGTRLSIL.

The sample holds many counts of this clonotype. The chain couples TRBV5-6 to TRBJ2-7; D possibly matches TRBD1 or TRBD2 (5 bases each). CDR1 is SGHDT, CDR2 YYEEEE, per germline. V lost 0 bases, J lost 9 bases, and 19 bases lay in between. The CDR3 totals 15 residues. The CDR3 loop reads CASSLAGTPKSTQYF. DNA of the CDR3: TGTGCCAGCAGCTTGGCCGGGACCCCCAAGTCGACGCAGTACTTC. Combining the CDR3 with reference TRBV5-6 and TRBJ2-7 gives the whole variable domain DAGVTQSPTHLIKTRGQQVTLRCSPKSGHDTVSWYQQALGQGPQFIFQYYEEEERQRGNFPDRFSGHQFPNYSSELNVNALLLGDSALYLCASSLAGTPKSTQYFGPGTRLTVT.

This clonotype was seen repeatedly, ten times or more. The V call is TRBV20-1, the J call TRBJ2-3, with TRBD2 matching 10 bases. The CDR3 loop spans 18 amino acids. Per the germline V gene, CDR1 is DFQATT and CDR2 is SNEGSKA (reference sequence). V dropped 6 bases and J dropped 4; count of bases not matched to a gene: 19. In DNA, the CDR3 is TGCAGTGCCATTCGCGGCCTATCTAGCGGGAGAGCCCCAGATACGCAGTATTTT. Encoded protein: CSAIRGLSSGRAPDTQYF.

At least ten counts were recorded for this clonotype. This rearrangement joins TRBV2 to TRBJ2-7, with 10 bases fitting TRBD1. The ends lost 11 bases at V and 5 bases at J; junction bases unmatched: 15. The length of the CDR3 is 15 residues. Germline CDR1 reads SNHLY; CDR2 reads FYNNEI. The CDR3 region has the DNA TGTGCCCGAACGGGGGCTGACAGGGGGCGCAACGAGCAGTACTTC. Its translation is CARTGADRGRNEQYF.

This clonotype counts as medium-sized. The V gene is TRBV5-1, the J gene TRBJ2-5; no clear D. The length of the CDR3 is 13 residues. From germline, CDR1 is SGHRS and CDR2 YFSETQ. Trimming stripped 2 bases from V and 3 bases from J, with 8 bases between. Here the CDR3 DNA reads TGCGCCAGCAGCTTAATTGGGAAAGAGACCCAGTACTTC. Protein: CASSLIGKETQYF. Looking up the rest from reference TRBV5-1 and TRBJ2-5 gives the full variable domain: KAGVTQTPRYLIKTRGQQVTLSCSPISGHRSVSWYQQTPGQGLQFLFEYFSETQRNKGNFPGRFSGRQFSNSRSEMNVSTLELGDSALYLCASSLIGKETQYFGPGTRLLVL.

In this sample, this clonotype is hyperexpanded. The V gene is TRBV12-3 or TRBV12-4, the J gene TRBJ2-7, with a tentative D call TRBD2 (6 bases). This CDR3 region has 13 residues. Trimming stripped 1 base from V and 2 bases from J, with 6 bases between. The CDR3 sequence: CASSLGEAYEQYF. CDR3 in DNA: TGTGCCAGCAGTTTAGGGGAGGCCTACGAGCAGTACTTC.

This clonotype was seen at least ten times. This sequence joins TRBV7-3 and TRBJ2-7; 7 bases match TRBD2. CDR3 size: 15 residues. V lost 4 bases to trimming and J lost 2 bases; unmatched junction nucleotides: 8. Germline CDR1 is SGHTA and CDR2 is FQGTGA. The CDR3 DNA reads TGTGCCAGCAGCTCAAACGGGGGAGGGGCCTACGAGCAGTACTTC. It specifies CASSSNGGGAYEQYF. The entire variable domain, with the rest obtained from reference TRBV7-3 and TRBJ2-7, is as follows: GAGVSQTPSNKVTEKGKYVELRCDPISGHTALYWYRQSLGQGPEFLIYFQGTGAADDSGLPNDRFFAVRPEGSVSTLKIQRTERGDSAVYLCASSSNGGGAYEQYFGPGTRLTVT.

Ten or more counts support this clonotype. J is TRBJ2-1 and V is TRBV5-1, with TRBD2 as a possible D gene (5 bases). Germline CDR1 is SGHRS and CDR2 is YFSETQ. V was pared by 4 bases and J by 4 bases, with 9 bases between. CDR3 length equals 13 residues. The CDR3 reads CASSMRAYNEQFF. In DNA form, the CDR3 reads TGCGCCAGCAGCATGAGGGCTTACAATGAGCAGTTCTTC.

Concerning this clonotype itself: This sequence may be a read error, since a much larger clone differs from it by one base. The chain uses TRBV5-1 and TRBJ1-6; TRBD1 aligns across 9 bases. Germline-derived CDR1 and CDR2 are SGHRS and YFSETQ. This CDR3 has 16 amino acids. The CDR3 DNA reads TGCGCCAGAAGCTTGGCCGTGGGACAGGGTGATTCACCCCTCCACTTT. It encodes CARSLAVGQGDSPLHF.

Many counts were recorded for this clonotype. CDR3 bases: TGTGCCATCAGTGAGTCCGATGCAACTAATGAAAAACTGTTTTTT. Translating gives CAISESDATNEKLFF. This chain uses TRBV10-3 with TRBJ1-4; D remains ambiguous. This CDR3 has 15 amino acids. Trimming stripped 0 bases from V and 0 bases from J, with 5 bases between. Germline V gene lookup returns CDR1 ENHRY and CDR2 SYGVKD.

This clonotype has at least ten counts. J is TRBJ2-7 and V is TRBV20-1; possible D gene TRBD2, 6 bases. The V end was cut by 6 bases, the J end by 0 bases, with 12 bases between. Germline V CDR1 and CDR2: DFQATT, SNEGSKA (reference sequence). The CDR3 extends over 13 amino acids. Here the CDR3 reads CSAVRDFSYEQYF. The CDR3 region has the DNA TGCAGTGCCGTCAGGGACTTCTCCTACGAGCAGTACTTC.

This clonotype was counted ten times or more. The rearrangement uses TRBV20-1 and TRBJ2-7, with D possibly TRBD2 on 5 matching bases. V lost 6 bases to trimming and J lost 0 bases, with 15 bases between them. This CDR3 is built from 14 residues. In germline, CDR1 is DFQATT, CDR2 SNEGSKA (reference sequence). The CDR3 DNA is TGCAGTGCCCTTTTGGGCCGGGGCTCCTACGAGCAGTACTTC. It yields the protein CSALLGRGSYEQYF.

The sample holds many counts of this clonotype. This chain connects TRBV7-9 to TRBJ1-3; perhaps TRBD1 as D (6 bases). The germline gives CDR1 SEHNR, CDR2 FQNEAQ (reference sequence). Trimming pared 6 bases from V and 4 bases from J, leaving 13 bases between. The CDR3 has 14 amino acids. In DNA form, the CDR3 reads TGTGCCAGCAGGAATAACAGGGAAGGAAACACCATATATTTT. Amino acids: CASRNNREGNTIYF.